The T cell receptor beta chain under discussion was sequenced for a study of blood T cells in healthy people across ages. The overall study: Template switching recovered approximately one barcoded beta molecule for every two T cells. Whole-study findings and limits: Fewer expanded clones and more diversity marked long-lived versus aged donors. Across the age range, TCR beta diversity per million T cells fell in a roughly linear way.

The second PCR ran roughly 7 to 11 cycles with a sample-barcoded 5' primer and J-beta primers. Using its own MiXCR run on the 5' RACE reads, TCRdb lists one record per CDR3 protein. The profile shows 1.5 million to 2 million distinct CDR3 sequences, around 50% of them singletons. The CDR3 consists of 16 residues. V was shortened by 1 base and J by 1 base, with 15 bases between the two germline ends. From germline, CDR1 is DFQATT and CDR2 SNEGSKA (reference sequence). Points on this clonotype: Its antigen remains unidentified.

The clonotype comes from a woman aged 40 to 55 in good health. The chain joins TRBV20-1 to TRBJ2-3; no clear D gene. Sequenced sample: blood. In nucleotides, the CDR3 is TGCAGTGCTAGAGTGTTTTGGGATGGGGGCACAGATACGCAGTATTTT. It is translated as CSARVFWDGGTDTQYF.